These 32 T cell receptor beta chains share one sample of origin, sequenced in a study of Graves' ophthalmopathy and Graves' hyperthyroidism. RNA transcripts served as template for amplifying TCR beta CDR3 sequences. Scientists carried out first-round RT-PCR using HTBI primers and then a second-round multiplex PCR. One entry per CDR3 protein, called by TCRdb with MiXCR from the multiplex PCR reads. The table lists 35,000 to 50,000 distinct CDR3 sequences, roughly 50% of them singletons, with roughly 26% in the top ten. Sequenced input: peripheral blood. The receptors here all came from an adult woman with stable Graves' hyperthyroidism.

V is TRBV6-1 and J is TRBJ2-5; weak D call: TRBD2 (6 bases). The CDR3 contains 13 residues. V was cut by 7 bases and J by 9 bases, with 18 bases left in between. Germline V CDR1 and CDR2: MNHNS, SASEGT. The CDR3 region has the DNA TGTGCCAGCATTGGGAGGTTGGATCAGCCCCAGTACTTC. It is translated as CASIGRLDQPQYF.

The CDR3 sequence: CASRRPQGNTEAFF. CDR3 nucleotides: TGCGCCAGCAGGCGTCCTCAGGGGAACACTGAAGCTTTCTTT. V and J are TRBV5-1 and TRBJ1-1, with D possibly TRBD1 on 5 matching bases. The CDR3 has 14 amino acids. Germline CDR1 reads SGHRS; CDR2 reads YFSETQ. Trimming shortened V by 5 bases and J by 1 base, and 12 bases separated the two germline ends.

There are many counts of this clonotype. The rearrangement uses TRBV2 and TRBJ1-1; D is ambiguous. The CDR3 extends over 14 amino acids. CDR1 and CDR2 from the germline V gene are SNHLY and FYNNEI. V dropped 3 bases and J dropped 0 bases, with 8 bases sitting between them. CDR3 sequence: CASSDGRMNTEAFF. CDR3 in DNA: TGTGCCAGCAGTGACGGCCGGATGAACACTGAAGCTTTCTTT.

The chain links TRBV15 to TRBJ2-7; 8 bases fit TRBD1. J was trimmed by 4 bases and V by 3 bases; bases with no gene match: 8. Germline assignment: CDR1 LNHNV and CDR2 YYDKDF (reference sequence). This CDR3 is built from 15 residues. CDR3 in DNA: TGTGCCACCAGCAGCGGACAGGGAGAGGGATACGAGCAGTACTTC. Translation: CATSSGQGEGYEQYF.

The chain combines TRBV15 with TRBJ2-3; D not certain. Trimming removed 3 bases from V and 0 bases from J, with 13 bases in between. Germline loops: CDR1 LNHNV, CDR2 YYDKDF (reference sequence). CDR3 length equals 16 residues. This CDR3 is CATSRASASSTDTQYF. In nucleotides, the CDR3 is TGTGCCACCAGCAGGGCCTCAGCGAGCAGCACAGATACGCAGTATTTT. The full variable domain, rest sourced from reference TRBV15 and TRBJ2-3, is DAMVIQNPRYQVTQFGKPVTLSCSQTLNHNVMYWYQQKSSQAPKLLFHYYDKDFNNEADTPDNFQSRRPNTSFCFLDIRSPGLGDTAMYLCATSRASASSTDTQYFGPGTRLTVL.

This clonotype was seen many times. The V and J genes are TRBV4-1 and TRBJ2-3, with 13 bases fitting TRBD2. From germline, CDR1 is MGHRA and CDR2 YSYEKL. The CDR3 length is 16 residues. V lost 5 bases, J lost 5 bases, and 7 bases stayed unmatched. The DNA for the CDR3 is TGCGCCAGCAGCGCGCGGACTAGCGGGAGTGGAGATACGCAGTATTTT. It specifies CASSARTSGSGDTQYF.

In this sample, this clonotype turned up many times. V is TRBV19 and J is TRBJ1-4, with D possibly being TRBD1 (6 bases). The V and J ends lost 6 bases and 5 bases respectively, with 16 bases between them. Germline V lookup: CDR1 LNHDA, CDR2 SQIVND (reference sequence). This CDR3 contains 15 residues. CDR3 DNA sequence: TGTGCCAGTAGACCCGCTGACAGGTGGAATGAAAAACTGTTTTTT. It specifies CASRPADRWNEKLFF.

This clonotype was detected ten times or more. This chain joins TRBV6-1 and TRBJ2-6; 8 bases match TRBD2. The CDR3 consists of 15 residues. Trimming cost V 10 bases and J 2 bases; bases outside gene matches: 7. Germline V gene sequence: CDR1 MNHNS, CDR2 SASEGT. For the CDR3, the DNA is TGTGCCACCAAGCCCGGGAGGGCTGGGGCCAACGTCCTGACTTTC. Protein: CATKPGRAGANVLTF.

This chain connects TRBV7-6 to TRBJ2-7, with 8 bases identical to TRBD2. This CDR3 is built from 15 residues. CDR1 is SGHVS and CDR2 is FNYEAQ in the germline V gene. Trimming cost V 3 bases and J 1 base; bases outside gene matches: 5. The CDR3 reads CASSFRGGESYEQYF. Written as DNA, the CDR3 is TGTGCCAGCAGCTTTCGGGGGGGCGAGTCCTACGAGCAGTACTTC.

This clonotype was picked up many times. The chain has TRBV7-9 and TRBJ2-5; 8 bases align to TRBD2. The CDR3 totals 16 residues. V was clipped by 4 bases and J by 1 base; unmatched bases: 8. The germline V gene encodes CDR1 SEHNR and CDR2 FQNEAQ (reference sequence). The CDR3 sequence: CASSSPQAGVQETQYF. The CDR3 coding sequence is TGTGCCAGCAGCTCCCCTCAAGCGGGAGTCCAAGAGACCCAGTACTTC.

The gene calls are TRBV5-1 and TRBJ1-1; TRBD1 might be the D (5 bases). This CDR3 is 14 amino acids long. Germline values: CDR1 SGHRS, CDR2 YFSETQ. V lost 2 bases, J lost 0 bases, and 8 bases lay in between. CDR3 nucleotides: TGCGCCAGCAGCTTCGGGGGGGTGAACACTGAAGCTTTCTTT. Translating it yields CASSFGGVNTEAFF.

Many counts were recorded for this clonotype. This chain uses TRBV7-9 with TRBJ2-2; maybe TRBD2 (5 bases). Trimming removed 5 bases at V and 5 bases at J, with 12 bases between. The CDR3 loop spans 14 amino acids. CDR1 is SEHNR and CDR2 is FQNEAQ in the germline V gene (reference sequence). CDR3 coding DNA: TGTGCCAGCAGCCCCTTGGAGGTTACCGGGGAGCTGTTTTTT. It is translated as CASSPLEVTGELFF.

This clonotype was seen many times. The CDR3 region is CASTMGGFRVEEQYF. CDR3 sequence (DNA): TGCGCCAGCACCATGGGTGGGTTCAGGGTGGAAGAGCAGTACTTC. The chain combines TRBV5-1 with TRBJ2-7; possibly TRBD1 for D (5 bases). The germline V gene has CDR1 SGHRS and CDR2 YFSETQ. The CDR3 is 15 amino acids. V gave up 6 bases and J gave up 7 bases, with 23 bases separating them.

The V gene is TRBV12-3 or TRBV12-4, the J gene TRBJ1-1, with 8 bases aligning to TRBD1. Trimming cost V 6 bases and J 4 bases; bases outside gene matches: 4. The CDR3 is 13 amino acids. This CDR3 reads CASRRTGTTEAFF. In nucleotides, the CDR3 is TGTGCCAGCAGAAGGACAGGGACCACTGAAGCTTTCTTT.

The genes are TRBV29-1 and TRBJ1-1; TRBD1 agrees at 7 bases. The germline CDR1 and CDR2 sequences are SQVTM and ANQGSEA. Trimming at V came to 7 bases and at J to 0 bases, leaving 5 bases not matched to a gene. The CDR3 runs to 13 residues. The CDR3 sequence is CSGGGELNTEAFF. The DNA of the CDR3 is TGCAGCGGAGGGGGCGAGCTGAACACTGAAGCTTTCTTT. Looking up the rest from reference TRBV29-1 and TRBJ1-1 gives the full variable domain: SAVISQKPSRDICQRGTSLTIQCQVDSQVTMMFWYRQQPGQSLTLIATANQGSEATYESGFVIDKFPISRPNLTFSTLTVSNMSPEDSSIYLCSGGGELNTEAFFGQGTRLTVV.

This clonotype was detected many times. The CDR3, as DNA: TGTGCCAGCAGCATAGGGGAGGGCGCGTCAGGAACTGAAGCTTTCTTT. Amino acids: CASSIGEGASGTEAFF. The gene calls are TRBV7-9 and TRBJ1-1; tentative D call: TRBD1 (5 bases). CDR1 and CDR2 (germline): SEHNR, FQNEAQ (reference sequence). The CDR3 runs to 16 residues. V was trimmed by 5 bases and J by 5 bases, leaving 21 bases between them.

The gene calls are TRBV5-8 and TRBJ2-2, with 13 bases lining up with TRBD2. CDR1 is SGHTS and CDR2 is YDEGEE in the germline V gene. V was pared by 4 bases and J by 3 bases, with 6 bases of the junction left unmatched. This CDR3 is 17 amino acids long. The CDR3 sequence is CASSHGLAGEYTGELFF. The CDR3 coding sequence is TGTGCCAGCAGCCACGGACTAGCGGGAGAGTACACCGGGGAGCTGTTTTTT. Variable domain in full (rest from reference TRBV5-8 and TRBJ2-2): EAGVTQSPTHLIKTRGQQATLRCSPISGHTSVYWYQQALGLGLQFLLWYDEGEERNRGNFPPRFSGRQFPNYSSELNVNALELEDSALYLCASSHGLAGEYTGELFFGEGSRLTVL.

The chain carries TRBV5-1 and TRBJ2-7; 13 bases agree with TRBD2. Losses at the gene ends were 0 bases for V and 3 bases for J; bases not matched to a gene: 6. Germline CDR1 SGHRS, CDR2 YFSETQ. The CDR3 contains 17 residues. The CDR3 loop reads CASSLAGLAGVNYEQYF. CDR3 in DNA: TGCGCCAGCAGCTTGGCCGGACTAGCGGGAGTGAACTACGAGCAGTACTTC. Full variable domain (rest looked up from reference TRBV5-1 and TRBJ2-7): KAGVTQTPRYLIKTRGQQVTLSCSPISGHRSVSWYQQTPGQGLQFLFEYFSETQRNKGNFPGRFSGRQFSNSRSEMNVSTLELGDSALYLCASSLAGLAGVNYEQYFGPGTRLTVT.

This clonotype came up many times. The chain couples TRBV5-1 to TRBJ2-7, with TRBD1 identical over 7 bases. Germline lookup yields CDR1 SGHRS and CDR2 YFSETQ. The CDR3 loop spans 13 amino acids. The V gene end was trimmed by 4 bases and the J gene end by 4 bases; junction bases not matched to a gene: 5. Written as DNA, the CDR3 is TGCGCCAGCAGCGTATACAGGGGATACGAGCAGTACTTC. Its protein product is CASSVYRGYEQYF.

This clonotype has ten or more counts. The chain couples TRBV6-1 to TRBJ1-6; D is ambiguous. V was trimmed by 7 bases and J by 4 bases, leaving 14 bases between them. The CDR3 totals 15 residues. Per the germline V gene, CDR1 is MNHNS and CDR2 is SASEGT. The CDR3 spells CASNSGGSYNSPLHF. The CDR3 coding sequence is TGTGCCAGCAATTCGGGAGGGTCTTATAATTCACCCCTCCACTTT.

This clonotype was seen at least ten times. The chain uses TRBV6-1 and TRBJ1-2, with D uncertain. The CDR3 consists of 12 residues. V lost 3 bases to trimming and J lost 3 bases, with 5 bases between them. Looked up from germline, CDR1 is MNHNS and CDR2 is SASEGT. This CDR3 is CASSDGYYGYTF. CDR3 in DNA: TGTGCCAGCAGTGACGGATACTATGGCTACACCTTC.

This sequence joins TRBV7-9 and TRBJ2-5; TRBD2 aligns across 16 bases. With 5 bases clipped from V and 4 bases from J, the junction kept 10 bases outside the gene matches. The length of the CDR3 is 18 residues. CDR1 and CDR2 from the germline V gene are SEHNR and FQNEAQ (reference sequence). The CDR3 region is CASSVTSGTSGRAETQYF. In nucleotides, the CDR3 is TGTGCCAGCAGCGTAACATCCGGGACTAGCGGGAGGGCAGAGACCCAGTACTTC. Looking up the rest from reference TRBV7-9 and TRBJ2-5 gives the full variable domain: DTGVSQNPRHKITKRGQNVTFRCDPISEHNRLYWYRQTLGQGPEFLTYFQNEAQLEKSRLLSDRFSAERPKGSFSTLEIQRTEQGDSAMYLCASSVTSGTSGRAETQYFGPGTRLLVL.

The chain uses TRBV24-1 and TRBJ2-5, with D unresolved. Between the trimmed V and J ends, which lost 6 bases and 5 bases, there was a span of 21 bases. In germline, CDR1 is KGHDR, CDR2 SFDVKD. CDR3 length: 16 amino acids. This CDR3 is CATSPGDIGDGETQYF. DNA for the CDR3: TGTGCCACCAGTCCAGGAGATATCGGTGACGGGGAGACCCAGTACTTC.

This clonotype was seen ten or more times. The rearrangement joins TRBV6-1 to TRBJ1-1, with D maybe TRBD1 (6 bases). Germline assignment: CDR1 MNHNS and CDR2 SASEGT. The V end was cut by 0 bases, the J end by 7 bases, with 12 bases between. The CDR3 totals 14 residues. The CDR3 DNA reads TGTGCCAGCAGTGAAGCGGGGGCCCTGGGTGAAGCTTTCTTT. As protein: CASSEAGALGEAFF.

This clonotype was counted at least ten times. The V and J genes are TRBV12-3 or TRBV12-4 and TRBJ2-2, with 7 positions matching TRBD1. V was clipped by 7 bases and J by 1 base; unmatched bases: 3. The CDR3 is 14 residues long. CDR3 loop: CASTRDRNTGELFF. The CDR3 DNA sequence: TGTGCCAGCACCAGGGACAGGAACACCGGGGAGCTGTTTTTT.

This clonotype was detected ten times or more. V is TRBV12-3 or TRBV12-4 and J is TRBJ1-5, with 9 bases fitting TRBD1. Trimming took 6 bases from V and 2 from J; bases not matched to a gene: 5. This CDR3 has 15 amino acids. The CDR3 reads CASSRQGVRNQPQHF. The CDR3 region has the DNA TGTGCCAGCAGCCGACAGGGGGTACGCAATCAGCCCCAGCATTTT.

A note on this clonotype: Lacking the conserved final phenylalanine or tryptophan, this CDR3 likely reflects a read error. This rearrangement joins TRBV6-5 to TRBJ1-1, with D tentatively TRBD1 (5 bases). Trimming left V 4 bases short and J 5 bases short, with 17 bases between. CDR1 and CDR2 from the germline V gene are MNHEY and SVGAGI. The CDR3 contains 15 residues. CDR3 nucleotides: TGTGCCAGCAGTTCTTACGGGGGGGAAGAAACTGAAGCTTTCCTT. It yields the protein CASSSYGGEETEAFL.

This clonotype occurred many times. The chain couples TRBV20-1 to TRBJ1-2, with D tentatively TRBD1 (5 bases). The CDR3 has 14 amino acids. CDR1 is DFQATT, CDR2 SNEGSKA, per germline (reference sequence). Trimming stripped 3 bases from V and 1 base from J, with 12 bases between. The CDR3 DNA reads TGCAGTGCTAGCGGGACCCAGGGTAACTATGGCTACACCTTC. It encodes CSASGTQGNYGYTF.

This clonotype appeared many times. The rearrangement joins TRBV5-1 to TRBJ2-2, with 10 positions matching TRBD2. This CDR3 has 15 residues. The ends lost 5 bases at V and 4 bases at J; junction bases unmatched: 5. Germline V gene lookup returns CDR1 SGHRS and CDR2 YFSETQ. CDR3 DNA sequence: TGCGCCAGCAGAGTAGCGGGAGGACGCACCGGGGAGCTGTTTTTT. Its protein is CASRVAGGRTGELFF.

The chain joins TRBV5-1 to TRBJ2-7; 7 bases are a match to TRBD2. J lost 6 bases, V lost 4 bases, and 10 bases had no gene match. The CDR3 has 14 amino acids. Germline V gene sequence: CDR1 SGHRS, CDR2 YFSETQ. CDR3 sequence reads: CASSPEGGGREQYF. The CDR3 region has the DNA TGCGCCAGCAGCCCCGAGGGCGGGGGACGCGAGCAGTACTTC.

This chain uses TRBV29-1 with TRBJ1-2; the match to TRBD1 covers 10 bases. CDR1 and CDR2 (germline): SQVTM, ANQGSEA. The CDR3 is made up of 12 amino acids. V shed 4 bases, J shed 6 bases, and the junction held 2 bases outside the gene matches. This CDR3 reads CSVGTGGHGYTF. The CDR3 coding sequence is TGCAGCGTTGGGACAGGGGGTCATGGCTACACCTTC.

This clonotype was seen only a few times. The rearrangement joins TRBV5-1 to TRBJ2-1, with D possibly matching TRBD2 (5 bases). The CDR3 is made up of 13 amino acids. V was shortened by 0 bases and J by 8 bases, with 9 bases between the two germline ends. Germline values: CDR1 SGHRS, CDR2 YFSETQ. The CDR3 coding sequence is TGCGCCAGCAGCTTGGCCGAGGGAGATGAGCAGTTCTTC. It specifies CASSLAEGDEQFF.